This T cell receptor (beta chain) emerged from a study of T cell responses to AZD1222 COVID-19 vaccine. Looked up from germline, CDR1 is MNHEY and CDR2 is SVGAGI. The CDR3 spans 13 residues. Trimming removed 8 bases from V and 3 bases from J, with 14 bases in between. Generated by immunoSEQ multiplex PCR, the TCRdb table keeps only in-frame clones and is missing some. The sample carries some 56,000 clones, roughly 89% recorded once. A remark on this clone: Its specificity is not known.

Study conclusions and caveats: Once two AZD1222 doses were given, Spike-specific TCR breadth and depth went up. All repertoire sampling was performed exclusively after the peak T cell response.

This TCR derives from an adult who received the AZD1222 COVID-19 vaccine. This material consisted of peripheral blood, taken 28 days after the second AZD1222 dose. The chain is built from TRBV6-5 and TRBJ2-7, with unresolved D. The CDR3 DNA reads as TGTGCCAGCCCCACGGCAGGTAGCTACGAGCAGTACTTC. Translated: CASPTAGSYEQYF.